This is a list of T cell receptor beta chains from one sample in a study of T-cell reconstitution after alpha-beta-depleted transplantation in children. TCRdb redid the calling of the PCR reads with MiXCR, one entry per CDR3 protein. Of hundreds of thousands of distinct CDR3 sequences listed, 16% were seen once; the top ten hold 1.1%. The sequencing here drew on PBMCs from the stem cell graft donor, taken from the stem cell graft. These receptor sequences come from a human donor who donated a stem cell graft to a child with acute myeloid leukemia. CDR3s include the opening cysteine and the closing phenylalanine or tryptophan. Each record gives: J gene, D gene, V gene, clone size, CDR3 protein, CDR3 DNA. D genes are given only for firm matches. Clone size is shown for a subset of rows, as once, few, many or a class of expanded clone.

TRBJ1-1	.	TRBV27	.	CASTFVGRNTEAFF	TGTGCCAGCACCTTCGTTGGGCGGAACACTGAAGCTTTCTTT
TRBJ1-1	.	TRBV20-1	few	CSAREVGGRGTEAFF	TGCAGTGCTAGAGAGGTCGGGGGGCGGGGCACTGAAGCTTTCTTT
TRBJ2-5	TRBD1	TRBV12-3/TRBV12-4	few	CASSSTGNQETQYF	TGTGCCAGCAGTTCGACAGGGAACCAAGAGACCCAGTACTTC
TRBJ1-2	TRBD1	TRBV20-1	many	CSARDSGQGYGYTF	TGCAGTGCTAGAGATTCCGGACAGGGCTATGGCTACACCTTC
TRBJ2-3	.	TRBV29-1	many	CSAKTRAAQDTQYF	TGCAGCGCAAAAACCAGGGCGGCACAGGATACGCAGTATTTT
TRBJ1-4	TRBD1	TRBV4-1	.	CASSRPDRVREKLFF	TGCGCCAGCAGCCGACCGGACAGGGTCCGAGAAAAACTGTTTTTT
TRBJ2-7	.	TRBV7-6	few	CASSLVPDSGGHEQYF	TGTGCCAGCAGCTTAGTTCCCGACAGCGGTGGGCACGAGCAGTACTTC
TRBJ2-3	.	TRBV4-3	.	CASSQPLGDTQYF	TGCGCCAGCAGCCAACCCCTCGGAGATACGCAGTATTTT
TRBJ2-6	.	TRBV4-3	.	CASSQYTSGANVLTF	TGCGCCAGCAGCCAATACACCTCTGGGGCCAACGTCCTGACTTTC
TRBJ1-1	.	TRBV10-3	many	CAISDVGAEAFF	TGTGCCATCAGTGATGTAGGGGCAGAAGCTTTCTTT
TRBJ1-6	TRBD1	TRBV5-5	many	CASSHPGQGNSPLHF	TGTGCCAGCAGCCACCCGGGACAGGGCAATTCACCCCTCCACTTT
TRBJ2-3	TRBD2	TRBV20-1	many	CSAPGLAGVTDTQYF	TGCAGTGCCCCCGGGCTAGCGGGGGTAACAGATACGCAGTATTTT
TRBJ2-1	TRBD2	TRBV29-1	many	CSSRTSGVNEQFF	TGCAGCTCTAGGACTAGCGGCGTCAATGAGCAGTTCTTC
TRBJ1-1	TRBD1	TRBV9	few	CASSSRGTDPTEAFF	TGTGCCAGCAGCTCCCGCGGGACAGATCCCACTGAAGCTTTCTTT
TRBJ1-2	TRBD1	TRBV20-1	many	CSAREPQGYGYTF	TGCAGTGCTAGAGAGCCACAGGGGTATGGCTACACCTTC
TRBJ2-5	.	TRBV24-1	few	CATSEIGETQYF	TGTGCCACCAGTGAGATCGGGGAGACCCAGTACTTC
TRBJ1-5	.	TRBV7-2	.	CASSADSVYSNQPQHF	TGTGCCAGCAGCGCGGACAGCGTCTATAGCAATCAGCCCCAGCATTTT
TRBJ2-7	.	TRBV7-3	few	CASGGPSGRCYEQYF	TGTGCCTCCGGGGGGCCCAGTGGCAGATGCTACGAGCAGTACTTC
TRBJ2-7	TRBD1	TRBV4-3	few	CASSQVWTGGNYEQYF	TGCGCCAGCAGCCAAGTTTGGACAGGGGGCAACTACGAGCAGTACTTC
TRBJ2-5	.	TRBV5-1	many	CASSLGRFQETQYF	TGCGCCAGCAGCTTGGGTCGGTTCCAAGAGACCCAGTACTTC
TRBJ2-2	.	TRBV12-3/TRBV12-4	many	CASSLSGPPNTGELFF	TGTGCCAGCAGCCTAAGCGGTCCTCCGAACACCGGGGAGCTGTTTTTT
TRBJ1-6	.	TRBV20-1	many	CSARDAGSYNSPLHF	TGCAGTGCTAGAGACGCAGGATCCTATAATTCACCCCTCCACTTT
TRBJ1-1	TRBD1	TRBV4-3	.	CASSSRDRDNTEAFF	TGCGCCAGCAGCTCCCGGGACAGGGACAACACTGAAGCTTTCTTT
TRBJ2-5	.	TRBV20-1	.	CSASPFQETQYF	TGCAGTGCTAGCCCATTCCAAGAGACCCAGTACTTC
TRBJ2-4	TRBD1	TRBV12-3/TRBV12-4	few	CASSLLGQGAKNIQYF	TGTGCCAGCAGTTTGTTGGGACAGGGGGCCAAAAACATTCAGTACTTC
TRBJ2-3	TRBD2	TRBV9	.	CASSVLAGGQPRDTQYF	TGTGCCAGCAGCGTACTAGCGGGGGGCCAACCCCGAGATACGCAGTATTTT
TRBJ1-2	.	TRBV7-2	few	CASSLVLLANYGYTF	TGTGCCAGCAGCTTAGTATTGCTAGCTAACTATGGCTACACCTTC
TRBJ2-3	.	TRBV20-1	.	CSARDQRGWEDTQYF	TGCAGTGCTAGAGATCAAAGGGGCTGGGAAGATACGCAGTATTTT
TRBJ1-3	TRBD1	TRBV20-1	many	CSVMTGRDSGNTIYF	TGCAGTGTTATGACAGGGAGGGACTCTGGAAACACCATATATTTT
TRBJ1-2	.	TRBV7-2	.	CASSLASGAGHYGYTF	TGTGCCAGCAGCTTAGCGTCCGGTGCAGGGCACTATGGCTACACCTTC
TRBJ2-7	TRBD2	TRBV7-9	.	CASSFGTSGQTYEQYF	TGTGCCAGCAGCTTCGGGACTAGCGGACAGACCTACGAGCAGTACTTC
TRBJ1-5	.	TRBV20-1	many	CSVEGTSNQPQHF	TGCAGTGTGGAGGGGACTAGCAATCAGCCCCAGCATTTT
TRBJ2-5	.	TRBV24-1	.	CATSDPTGQETQYF	TGTGCCACCAGTGACCCGACAGGCCAAGAGACCCAGTACTTC
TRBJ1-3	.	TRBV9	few	CASSPAITSGNTIYF	TGTGCCAGCAGCCCCGCAATAACCTCTGGAAACACCATATATTTT
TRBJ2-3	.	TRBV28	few	CASSRQGSGTQYF	TGTGCCAGCAGTCGGCAGGGGTCAGGTACGCAGTATTTT
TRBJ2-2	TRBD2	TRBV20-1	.	CSAKLPGLAGVGTGELFF	TGCAGTGCTAAACTCCCGGGACTAGCGGGGGTTGGCACCGGGGAGCTGTTTTTT
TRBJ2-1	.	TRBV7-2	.	CASSPTFRDTYNEQFF	TGTGCCAGCAGCCCGACATTCCGGGACACCTACAATGAGCAGTTCTTC
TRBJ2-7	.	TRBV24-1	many	CATSVGGGDEQYF	TGTGCCACCAGTGTCGGGGGCGGCGACGAGCAGTACTTC
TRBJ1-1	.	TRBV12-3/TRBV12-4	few	CASRPRDGEAFF	TGTGCCAGCAGGCCCCGGGACGGAGAAGCTTTCTTT
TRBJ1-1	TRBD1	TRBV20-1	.	CSAADRAGTEAFF	TGCAGTGCTGCAGACAGGGCGGGCACTGAAGCTTTCTTT
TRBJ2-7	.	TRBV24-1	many	CATSESGVTYEQYF	TGTGCCACCAGTGAGTCAGGGGTCACCTACGAGCAGTACTTC
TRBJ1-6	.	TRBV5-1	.	CASSLVIRGPSPLHF	TGCGCCAGCAGCTTGGTGATCCGGGGGCCTTCACCCCTCCACTTT
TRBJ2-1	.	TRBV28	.	CASRGRAQSYNEQFF	TGTGCCAGCAGGGGAAGGGCCCAATCCTACAATGAGCAGTTCTTC
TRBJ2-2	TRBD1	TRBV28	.	CATKSPGTDTGELFF	TGTGCCACCAAATCTCCCGGGACAGACACCGGGGAGCTGTTTTTT
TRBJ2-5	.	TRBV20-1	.	CSARAVTETQYF	TGCAGTGCTAGAGCCGTAACAGAGACCCAGTACTTC
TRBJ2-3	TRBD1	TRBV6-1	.	CASIERTGGTDTQYF	TGTGCCAGCATTGAGCGGACAGGGGGCACAGATACGCAGTATTTT
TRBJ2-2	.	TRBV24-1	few	CATSTGWGTGELFF	TGTGCCACCAGTACAGGGTGGGGGACCGGGGAGCTGTTTTTT
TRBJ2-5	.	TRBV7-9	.	CASSLRQNQYF	TGTGCCAGCAGCCTTCGACAAAACCAGTACTTC
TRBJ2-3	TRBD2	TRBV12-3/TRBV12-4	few	CASSLVSSGLRNTQYF	TGTGCCAGCAGTTTAGTGTCTAGCGGGTTACGAAATACGCAGTATTTT
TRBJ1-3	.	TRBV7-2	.	CASSLDISGNTIYF	TGTGCCAGCAGCTTAGATATCTCTGGAAACACCATATATTTT
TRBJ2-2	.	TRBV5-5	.	CASSLDWVRGRMTGELFF	TGTGCCAGCAGCTTGGATTGGGTTAGGGGGAGGATGACCGGGGAGCTGTTTTTT
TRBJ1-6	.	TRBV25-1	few	CASSGTANNSPLHF	TGTGCCAGCAGCGGGACGGCGAATAATTCACCCCTCCACTTT